The 9 T cell receptor beta chains given below trace back to one sample, sequenced in a study of blood T cell repertoires in COVID-19. The protocol was immunoSEQ multiplex PCR, while the TCRdb copy is restricted to in-frame clones and leaves out a portion. The table has about 170,000 clones, around 87% seen once; the top ten hold 2.5% to 3%. The specimen sequenced was peripheral blood. Receptor source: a woman older than 75 with COVID-19, enrolled during active disease.

V gene TRBV6-2 or TRBV6-3 combines with J gene TRBJ1-2; D is perhaps TRBD1 (6 bases). With 4 bases removed from V and 8 bases from J, the gap between germline ends came to 23 bases. The CDR3 spans 16 residues. Germline CDR1 and CDR2: MNHEY and SVGEGT. In DNA, the CDR3 is TGTGCCAGCAGTTCCATTCTAACCTTAACAGGGCCCGGCTACACCTTC. It is translated as CASSSILTLTGPGYTF.

V gene TRBV19 combines with J gene TRBJ1-5, with a tentative D call TRBD1 (5 bases). The CDR3 has 15 amino acids. Germline-derived CDR1 and CDR2 are LNHDA and SQIVND (reference sequence). Deletions cut 3 bases from V and 7 bases from J, with 16 bases between. CDR3 amino acids: CASSMSSQGRQPQHF. DNA of the CDR3: TGTGCCAGTAGTATGTCTTCGCAGGGAAGGCAGCCCCAGCATTTT.

The V gene is TRBV28, the J gene TRBJ2-2, with 10 bases identical to TRBD2. The CDR3 totals 20 residues. Looked up from germline, CDR1 is MDHEN and CDR2 is SYDVKM. V shed 5 bases, J shed 5 bases, and the junction held 20 bases outside the gene matches. Here the CDR3 reads CASSLSRTSGKHLPTGELFF. CDR3 DNA: TGTGCCAGCAGTCTCTCAAGGACTAGCGGAAAGCACCTTCCTACCGGGGAGCTGTTTTTT.

The V gene is TRBV3-1 (or the pseudogene TRBV3-2), the J gene TRBJ2-7; D is undetermined. Per the germline V gene, CDR1 is LGHDT and CDR2 is YNNKEL (reference sequence). The length of the CDR3 is 12 residues. Trimming removed 3 bases from V and 3 bases from J, with 6 bases in between. This CDR3 is CASSHQNYEQYF. CDR3 DNA: TGTGCCAGCAGCCACCAAAACTACGAGCAGTACTTC.

The CDR3 DNA reads TGTGCCAGCAGCCACGGGACAGGGATAAACTATGGCTACACCTTC. It yields the protein CASSHGTGINYGYTF. The J gene is TRBJ1-2, the V gene TRBV5-4; TRBD1 aligns across 9 bases. The V gene end was trimmed by 4 bases and the J gene end by 2 bases; junction bases not matched to a gene: 6. The V gene's germline CDR1 is SGHNT and CDR2 YYREEE (reference sequence). CDR3 length: 15 residues.

The chain couples TRBV2 to TRBJ1-1; weak D call: TRBD1 (6 bases). Trimming pared 8 bases from V and 7 bases from J, leaving 20 bases between. The CDR3 is 14 residues long. Germline V gene data show CDR1 as SNHLY and CDR2 as FYNNEI. The CDR3 loop is CASAGEAGGFEAFF. The DNA for the CDR3 is TGTGCCAGCGCGGGAGAGGCGGGGGGCTTTGAAGCTTTCTTT.

V and J are TRBV15 and TRBJ2-4; TRBD2 agrees at 11 bases. CDR3 size: 15 residues. Germline values: CDR1 LNHNV, CDR2 YYDKDF (reference sequence). J was trimmed by 6 bases and V by 3 bases; bases with no gene match: 4. CDR3 loop: CATSSNGLAGNIQYF. CDR3 nucleotide sequence: TGTGCCACCAGCAGTAATGGACTAGCGGGAAACATTCAGTACTTC.

This clone has a handful of counts. The chain couples TRBV4-2 to TRBJ2-2; D perhaps matches TRBD2 (5 bases). Trimming stripped 3 bases from V and 7 bases from J, with 15 bases between. Germline V gives CDR1 LGHNA, CDR2 YNFKEQ. The CDR3 contains 15 residues. The CDR3 nucleotides read TGTGCCAGCAGCCACCCACCCCCGGGGATCGGGGAGCTGTTTTTT. Residues: CASSHPPPGIGELFF.

CDR3 sequence: CASSPRSAGGVYEQYF. The DNA of the CDR3 is TGTGCCAGCTCACCACGGTCAGCGGGAGGTGTCTACGAGCAGTACTTC. The V call is TRBV18, the J call TRBJ2-7, with 9 positions matching TRBD2. Germline lookup yields CDR1 KGHSH and CDR2 LQKENI. V dropped 1 base and J dropped 3; count of bases not matched to a gene: 7. This CDR3 is built from 16 residues.